Shown below are 5 T cell receptor beta chains from a single sample sequenced in a study of blood T cell repertoires in COVID-19. Profiling relied on immunoSEQ multiplex PCR, and the TCRdb table lists in-frame clones only, not all of them. The data contain roughly 240,000 clones, 65% to 90% of them seen just once; the ten biggest clones take up approximately 5%. Sequenced: peripheral blood. The receptor source for this set is a man aged 45-60 years with COVID-19, enrolled during active disease.

This clone was counted a single time. This sequence joins TRBV21-1 and TRBJ2-7; the table's D call, TRBD1, has no DNA check behind it. TRBV21-1 corresponds to a pseudogene. The CDR3 loop spans 16 amino acids. This CDR3 is CASSKAKGAPSGEQYF. The CDR3 coding sequence is TGTGCCAGCAGCAAAGCGAAGGGGGCCCCCTCGGGAGAGCAGTACTTC.

This clone was seen a single time. V usage is TRBV2 and J usage is TRBJ1-2; a weak D match, TRBD1 (5 bases). V was trimmed by 9 bases and J by 8 bases, leaving 13 bases between them. Germline V gives CDR1 SNHLY, CDR2 FYNNEI. There are 11 residues in the CDR3. As DNA, the CDR3 is TGTGCCAGGAAGAAGGGGCCCGGCTACACCTTC. This translates into CARKKGPGYTF.

The chain uses TRBV7-2 and TRBJ1-2; D is uncertain. Germline CDR1 is SGHTA and CDR2 is FQGNSA. Deletions cut 2 bases from V and 0 bases from J, with 13 bases between. This CDR3 region has 16 residues. In DNA form, the CDR3 reads TGTGCCAGCAGCTTAACTTTGGACTTTGCTAACTATGGCTACACCTTC. Protein product: CASSLTLDFANYGYTF.

V gene TRBV4-1 combines with J gene TRBJ2-5; 13 bases fit TRBD2. The germline V gene has CDR1 MGHRA and CDR2 YSYEKL. J lost 4 bases, V lost 4 bases, and 6 bases had no gene match. The CDR3 has 16 residues. CDR3 loop: CASSRVTSGGAETQYF. The CDR3 coding sequence is TGCGCCAGCAGCCGAGTAACTAGCGGGGGGGCAGAGACCCAGTACTTC.

The chain couples TRBV5-1 to TRBJ2-3, with 9 bases lining up with TRBD2. Unmatched junction bases numbered 4, after V lost 5 bases and J lost 0 bases. CDR1 and CDR2 (germline): SGHRS, YFSETQ. This CDR3 comprises 15 residues. CDR3 loop: CASRSGLASTDTQYF. Here the CDR3 DNA reads TGCGCCAGCAGATCGGGACTAGCCAGCACAGATACGCAGTATTTT.